A single sample is the source of the 2 T cell receptor beta chains below, sequenced in a study of CD8+ T cells in alopecia areata. The authors extracted RNA and reverse transcribed it into cDNA as the sequencing template. The method was immunoSEQ multiplex PCR; TCRdb's version includes in-frame clones alone and lacks a portion of them. The table lists tens of thousands of clones, roughly 92% of them singletons, with 15% to 20% in the top ten. Treatment reported: oral pan-JAK inhibitor, 5-10 mg twice daily. The source material was CD8+ T cells sorted from blood, sampled at week 24, from a patient treated with tofacitinib. All receptors come from a human donor with alopecia areata.

The rearrangement links TRBV11-2 to TRBJ2-1; D might be TRBD1 (5 bases). CDR1 is SGHAT and CDR2 is FQNNGV in the germline V gene. V lost 1 base and J lost 0, with 13 bases in between. This CDR3 is built from 17 residues. Here the CDR3 DNA reads TGTGCCAGCAGCTTAGGCTCAGGGTTGAGCTCCTACAATGAGCAGTTCTTC. Encoded protein: CASSLGSGLSSYNEQFF.

The chain combines TRBV6-1 with TRBJ2-7; 8 nucleotides align to TRBD2. The CDR3 is 15 amino acids. The V and J ends lost 7 bases and 2 bases, in that order; junction bases with no gene match: 10. Germline V lookup: CDR1 MNHNS, CDR2 SASEGT. In DNA form, the CDR3 reads TGTGCCAGCAAGGACCTAGCGGGCGATCCCTACGAGCAGTACTTC. Amino acids: CASKDLAGDPYEQYF.